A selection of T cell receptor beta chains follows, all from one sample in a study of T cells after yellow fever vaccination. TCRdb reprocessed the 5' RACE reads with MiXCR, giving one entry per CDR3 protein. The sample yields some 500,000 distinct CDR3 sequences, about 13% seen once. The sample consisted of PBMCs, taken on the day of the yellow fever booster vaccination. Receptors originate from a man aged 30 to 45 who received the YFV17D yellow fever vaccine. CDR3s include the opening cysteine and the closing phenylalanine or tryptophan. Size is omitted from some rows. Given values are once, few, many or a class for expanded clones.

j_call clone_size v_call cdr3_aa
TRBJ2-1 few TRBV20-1 CSARGENEQFF
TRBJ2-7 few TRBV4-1 CASSQGKGQGKVSEQYF
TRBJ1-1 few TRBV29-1 CSAERHTEAFF
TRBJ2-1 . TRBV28 CASGTSGRVNEQFF
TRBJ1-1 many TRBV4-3 CASSRDRGGLNTEAFF
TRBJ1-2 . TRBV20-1 CSAHRGQGYGYTF
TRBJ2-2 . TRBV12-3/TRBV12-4 CASSTNRGLARNTGELFF
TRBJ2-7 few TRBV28 CASSPPDRDYEQYF
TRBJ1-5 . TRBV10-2 CASSDRASNQPQHF
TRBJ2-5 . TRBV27 CASSLRGTGNSVTQYF
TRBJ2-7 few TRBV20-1 CSAREWSYEQYF
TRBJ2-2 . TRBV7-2 CASSSSYTGELFF
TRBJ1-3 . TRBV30 CAWIRFSGNTIYF
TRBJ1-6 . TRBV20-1 CSARDNNSLLHF
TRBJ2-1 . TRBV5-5 CASSLVYNKQFF
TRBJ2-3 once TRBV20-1 CSASRSGESTDTQYF
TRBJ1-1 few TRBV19 CATSAHITNTEAFF
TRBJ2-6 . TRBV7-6 CASSLGGPGTGANVLTF
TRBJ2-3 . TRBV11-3 CASSLASGGMNTDTQYF
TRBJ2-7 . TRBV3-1 CASSPPGAQRDFQYF
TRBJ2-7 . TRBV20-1 CSAKFRASGSYEQYF
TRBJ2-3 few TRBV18 CASLSLQGDTQYF
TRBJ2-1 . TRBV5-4 CASSPIIGGDGEQFF
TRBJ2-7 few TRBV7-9 CASSVADSYEQYF